This T cell receptor (beta chain) was identified during a study of regulatory T cells in long-lasting Graves disease. Study results and caveats: Whereas new patients shared 970 or so public clonotypes, persistent patients shared more, at 2,500 to 3,500.

About this clonotype: Antigen unknown.

Indicated time point: newly diagnosed GD, antithyroid drugs for less than 3 months. Extracted RNA from PBMCs served as the source of the TCR library. In this cohort, patients came from an endocrinology department located in Xi'an, China. A blood draw put 8 to 10 milliliters of peripheral blood into EDTA tubes. CDR3 length: 16 amino acids. Looked up from germline, CDR1 is MGHRA and CDR2 is YSYEKL. Trimming took 0 bases from V and 4 from J, leaving 15 bases between them. CDR3-region Arm-PCR and iRepertoire HTBI primers produced the TCR beta libraries. Via MiXCR, TCRdb re-called the multiplex PCR reads, giving one row per CDR3 protein. The sample holds 680,000 or so distinct CDR3 sequences; about 16% are singletons and the top ten take around a sixth. This same sample was also taken into another study, of T cells in Graves' hyperthyroidism and ophthalmopathy. From that study: A model built on 13 V-J features separated ophthalmopathy from stable hyperthyroidism.

This receptor was obtained from a woman in her 30s with Graves disease. The chain joins TRBV4-1 to TRBJ1-2; the D gene is possibly TRBD1 (5 bases). Here the sequenced sample was peripheral blood mononuclear cells (PBMCs), taken at new diagnosis, from a patient treated with antithyroid drugs. The CDR3 sequence: CASSQEGVAPFYGYTF. As DNA, the CDR3 is TGCGCCAGCAGCCAAGAGGGGGTAGCCCCCTTCTATGGCTACACCTTC.